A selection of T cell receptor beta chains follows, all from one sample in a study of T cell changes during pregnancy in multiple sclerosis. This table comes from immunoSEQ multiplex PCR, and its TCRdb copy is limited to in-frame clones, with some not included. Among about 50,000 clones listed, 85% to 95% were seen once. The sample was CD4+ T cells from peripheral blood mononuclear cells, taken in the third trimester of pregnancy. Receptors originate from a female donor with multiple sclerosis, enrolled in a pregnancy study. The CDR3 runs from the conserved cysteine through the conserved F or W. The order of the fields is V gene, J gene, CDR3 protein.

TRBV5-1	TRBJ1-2	CASRRGQEPEMYGYTF
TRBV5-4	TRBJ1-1	CASSSPGQMTEAFF
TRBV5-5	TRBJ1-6	CASSLEARGSNSPLHF
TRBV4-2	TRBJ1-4	CASSLIRGAINEKLFF
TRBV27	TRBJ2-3	CASSLQGLGDTQYF
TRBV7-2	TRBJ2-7	CASSLRTGGSYEQYF
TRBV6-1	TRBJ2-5	CASSEAGQGATRVQETQYF
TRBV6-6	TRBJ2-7	CASSYATGYEQYF
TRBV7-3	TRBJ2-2	CASSLSRAGELFF
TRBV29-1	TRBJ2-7	CSVGSGSYEQYF
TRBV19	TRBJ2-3	CASSLGGVSTDTQYF